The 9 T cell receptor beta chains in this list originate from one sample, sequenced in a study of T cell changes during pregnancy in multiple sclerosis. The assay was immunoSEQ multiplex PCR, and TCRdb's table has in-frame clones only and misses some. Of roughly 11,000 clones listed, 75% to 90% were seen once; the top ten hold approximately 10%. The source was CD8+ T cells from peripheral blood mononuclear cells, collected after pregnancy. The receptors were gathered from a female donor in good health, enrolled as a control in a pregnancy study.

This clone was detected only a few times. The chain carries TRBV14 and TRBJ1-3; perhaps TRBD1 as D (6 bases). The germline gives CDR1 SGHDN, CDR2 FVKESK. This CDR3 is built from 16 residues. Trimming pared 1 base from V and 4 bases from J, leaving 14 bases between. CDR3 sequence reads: CASSQGGTRPGNTIYF. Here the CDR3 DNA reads TGTGCCAGCAGCCAAGGTGGGACAAGGCCAGGAAACACCATATATTTT.

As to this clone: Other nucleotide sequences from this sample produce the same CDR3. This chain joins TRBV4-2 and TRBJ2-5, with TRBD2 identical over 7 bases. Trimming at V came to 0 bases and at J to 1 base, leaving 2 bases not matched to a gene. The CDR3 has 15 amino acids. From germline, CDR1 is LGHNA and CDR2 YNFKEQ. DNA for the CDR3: TGTGCCAGCAGCCAAGATCGCGGGGGCCAAGAGACCCAGTACTTC. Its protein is CASSQDRGGQETQYF.

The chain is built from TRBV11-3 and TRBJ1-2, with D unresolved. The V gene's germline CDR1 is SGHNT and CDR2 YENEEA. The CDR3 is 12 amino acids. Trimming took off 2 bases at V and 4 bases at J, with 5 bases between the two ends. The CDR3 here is CASSLRGYGYTF. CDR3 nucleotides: TGTGCCAGCAGCTTACGAGGCTATGGCTACACCTTC. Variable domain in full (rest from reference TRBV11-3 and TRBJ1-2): EAGVVQSPRYKIIEKKQPVAFWCNPISGHNTLYWYLQNLGQGPELLIRYENEEAVDDSQLPKDRFSAERLKGVDSTLKIQPAELGDSAVYLCASSLRGYGYTFGSGTRLTVV.

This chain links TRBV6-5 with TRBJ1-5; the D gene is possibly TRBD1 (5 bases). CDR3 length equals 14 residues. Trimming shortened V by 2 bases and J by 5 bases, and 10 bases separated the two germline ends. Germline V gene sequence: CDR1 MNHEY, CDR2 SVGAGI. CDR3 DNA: TGTGCCAGCAGTTACGGGCAGGGTGATCAGCCCCAGCATTTT. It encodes CASSYGQGDQPQHF.

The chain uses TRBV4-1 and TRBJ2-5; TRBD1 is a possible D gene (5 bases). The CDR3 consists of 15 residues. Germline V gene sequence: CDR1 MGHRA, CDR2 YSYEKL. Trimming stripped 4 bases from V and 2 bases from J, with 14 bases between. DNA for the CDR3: TGCGCCAGCAGCCTCCTCGACAGAGAGCAAGAGACCCAGTACTTC. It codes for CASSLLDREQETQYF.

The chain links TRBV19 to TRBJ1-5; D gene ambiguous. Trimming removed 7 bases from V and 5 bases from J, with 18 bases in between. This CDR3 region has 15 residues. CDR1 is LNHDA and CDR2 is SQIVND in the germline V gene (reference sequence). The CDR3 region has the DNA TGTGCCAGTAACCCGCTGTGGGGAGGAGATCAGCCCCAGCATTTT. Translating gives CASNPLWGGDQPQHF. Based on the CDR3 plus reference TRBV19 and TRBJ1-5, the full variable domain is DGGITQSPKYLFRKEGQNVTLSCEQNLNHDAMYWYRQDPGQGLRLIYYSQIVNDFQKGDIAEGYSVSREKKESFPLTVTSAQKNPTAFYLCASNPLWGGDQPQHFGDGTRLSIL.

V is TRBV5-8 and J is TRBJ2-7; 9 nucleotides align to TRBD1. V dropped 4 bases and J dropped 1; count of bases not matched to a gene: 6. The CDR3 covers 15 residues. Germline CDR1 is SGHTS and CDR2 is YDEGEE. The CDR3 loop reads CASSDSGTGSYEQYF. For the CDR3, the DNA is TGTGCCAGCAGCGACTCCGGGACAGGGTCCTACGAGCAGTACTTC. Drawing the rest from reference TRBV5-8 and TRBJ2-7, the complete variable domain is EAGVTQSPTHLIKTRGQQATLRCSPISGHTSVYWYQQALGLGLQFLLWYDEGEERNRGNFPPRFSGRQFPNYSSELNVNALELEDSALYLCASSDSGTGSYEQYFGPGTRLTVT.

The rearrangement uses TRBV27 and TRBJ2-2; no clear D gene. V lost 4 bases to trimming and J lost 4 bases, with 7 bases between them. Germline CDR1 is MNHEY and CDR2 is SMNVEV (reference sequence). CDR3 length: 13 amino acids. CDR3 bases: TGTGCCAGCAGTTACACGTTCACCGGGGAGCTGTTTTTT. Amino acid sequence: CASSYTFTGELFF.

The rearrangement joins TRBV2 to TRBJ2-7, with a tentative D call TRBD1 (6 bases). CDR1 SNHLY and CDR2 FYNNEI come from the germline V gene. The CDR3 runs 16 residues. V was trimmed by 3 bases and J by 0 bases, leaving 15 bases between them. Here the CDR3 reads CASSDGDTTSSYEQYF. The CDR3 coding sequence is TGTGCCAGCAGTGATGGGGACACAACAAGCTCCTACGAGCAGTACTTC.